The 24 T cell receptor beta chains listed next were all sequenced from one sample in a study of shared clonotypes between healthy human individuals. The repertoire was sequenced with immunoSEQ multiplex PCR; TCRdb's copy has only in-frame clones and lacks some. This table holds about 680,000 clones, around 92% found once. The naive CD8 population came from CD45RO-negative cells selected for CCR7, without terminally differentiated effector memory CD45RA+ cells. Source material: naive CD8+ T cells sorted from blood. All receptors derive from a man aged 25 to 40 in good health.

This chain uses TRBV10-1 with TRBJ1-1; 7 bases agree with TRBD1. Unmatched junction bases numbered 8, after V lost 5 bases and J lost 5 bases. The germline CDR1 and CDR2 sequences are WNHNN and SYGVQD (reference sequence). CDR3 length: 14 residues. The CDR3 region is CASSQKPGGTEAFF. The CDR3 DNA reads as TGCGCCAGCAGTCAGAAACCAGGGGGTACTGAAGCTTTCTTT.

The rearrangement links TRBV7-2 to TRBJ2-2; tentatively, D is TRBD1 or TRBD2 (5 bases each). V lost 5 bases and J lost 6, with 10 bases in between. Germline CDR1 is SGHTA and CDR2 is FQGNSA. The CDR3 runs to 13 residues. The CDR3 nucleotides read TGTGCCAGCAGCAGTTTGGGGGCCGGGGAGCTGTTTTTT. This codes for CASSSLGAGELFF.

This clone appeared once. The CDR3 protein is CAQPIRRTEDEQYF. CDR3 sequence (DNA): TGTGCCCAGCCAATAAGGCGGACAGAGGACGAGCAGTACTTC. The V and J genes are TRBV6-5 and TRBJ2-7; possibly TRBD1 for D (6 bases). The CDR3 covers 14 residues. V was shortened by 11 bases and J by 5 bases, with 22 bases between the two germline ends. CDR1 is MNHEY and CDR2 is SVGAGI in the germline V gene.

The gene calls are TRBV2 and TRBJ2-7; 11 bases line up with TRBD2. The germline V gene encodes CDR1 SNHLY and CDR2 FYNNEI. V shed 7 bases, J shed 3 bases, and the junction held 8 bases outside the gene matches. The CDR3 extends over 15 amino acids. CDR3 in DNA: TGTGCCAGCAAAATACTAGCGGGAGTAATCTACGAGCAGTACTTC. This sequence encodes CASKILAGVIYEQYF.

V and J are TRBV28 and TRBJ2-7; 7 bases align to TRBD1. Germline V lookup: CDR1 MDHEN, CDR2 SYDVKM. The CDR3 is 14 amino acids. V lost 7 bases to trimming and J lost 6 bases; unmatched junction nucleotides: 12. Here the CDR3 reads CASNNPTGSREQYF. The CDR3 region has the DNA TGTGCCAGCAACAACCCGACAGGGTCCCGCGAGCAGTACTTC.

The chain carries TRBV10-3 and TRBJ1-1; D may be TRBD1 (5 bases). V was pared by 0 bases and J by 1 base, with 9 bases between. The CDR3 length is 15 residues. The germline gives CDR1 ENHRY, CDR2 SYGVKD. As DNA, the CDR3 is TGTGCCATCAGTGAGTCATATGGGGGGAACACTGAAGCTTTCTTT. Its protein is CAISESYGGNTEAFF.

The chain has TRBV27 and TRBJ1-1; D unclear. This CDR3 region has 15 residues. V was cut by 3 bases and J by 1 base, with 12 bases left in between. CDR1 is MNHEY, CDR2 SMNVEV, per germline (reference sequence). CDR3 nucleotides: TGTGCCAGCAGTTTTTCCTTCGACGGGAACACTGAAGCTTTCTTT. Residues: CASSFSFDGNTEAFF.

The chain employs TRBV10-1 and TRBJ2-1, with TRBD2 identical over 9 bases. This CDR3 spans 15 amino acids. Germline CDR1 reads WNHNN; CDR2 reads SYGVQD (reference sequence). Trimming cost V 0 bases and J 9 bases; bases outside gene matches: 6. The CDR3 is CASSESSGSYGEQFF. CDR3 DNA sequence: TGCGCCAGCAGTGAGTCTAGCGGGAGTTATGGTGAGCAGTTCTTC.

The genes are TRBV15 and TRBJ2-1, with 8 bases identical to TRBD2. In germline, CDR1 is LNHNV, CDR2 YYDKDF (reference sequence). V dropped 0 bases and J dropped 4; count of bases not matched to a gene: 11. The CDR3 spans 18 residues. The CDR3 bases are TGTGCCACCAGCAGAGAAGGCGGGGTGATAGCGGGGTACAATGAGCAGTTCTTC. Its translation is CATSREGGVIAGYNEQFF.

The rearrangement joins TRBV5-1 to TRBJ2-7, with 7 bases aligning to TRBD1. J was trimmed by 0 bases and V by 4 bases; bases with no gene match: 7. The germline CDR1 and CDR2 sequences are SGHRS and YFSETQ. The CDR3 extends over 15 amino acids. The CDR3 DNA follows: TGCGCCAGCAGCCGAACAGGGGCTCACTCCTACGAGCAGTACTTC. Protein sequence: CASSRTGAHSYEQYF.

The CDR3 DNA reads as TGCAGCGTTGAAGCGTCGGACCAGTTCTTC. Translation: CSVEASDQFF. V usage is TRBV29-1 and J usage is TRBJ2-1, with D unresolved. The germline CDR1 and CDR2 sequences are SQVTM and ANQGSEA. Trimming stripped 1 base from V and 13 bases from J, with 8 bases between. The CDR3 length is 10 residues.

The V gene is TRBV11-3, the J gene TRBJ2-5; D remains ambiguous. V gave up 1 base and J gave up 5 bases, with 11 bases separating them. Germline CDR1 and CDR2: SGHNT and YENEEA. The length of the CDR3 is 14 residues. The CDR3 region has the DNA TGTGCCAGCAGCTTAGGACCACCCCGGGAGACCCAGTACTTC. Encoded protein: CASSLGPPRETQYF.

The rearrangement joins TRBV7-2 to TRBJ2-5; D not resolved. Trimming took off 5 bases at V and 5 bases at J, with 15 bases between the two ends. This CDR3 has 14 residues. Per germline, CDR1 SGHTA and CDR2 FQGNSA. CDR3: CASSPTRPGETQYF. The CDR3 nucleotides read TGTGCCAGCAGCCCGACACGGCCCGGGGAGACCCAGTACTTC. Variable domain in full (rest from reference TRBV7-2 and TRBJ2-5): GAGVSQSPSNKVTEKGKDVELRCDPISGHTALYWYRQSLGQGLEFLIYFQGNSAPDKSGLPSDRFSAERTGGSVSTLTIQRTQQEDSAVYLCASSPTRPGETQYFGPGTRLLVL.

The chain recombines TRBV13 with TRBJ2-3; 8 bases match TRBD2. This CDR3 region has 15 residues. CDR1 and CDR2 (germline): PRHDT, FYEKMQ (reference sequence). With V trimmed by 7 bases and J by 2 bases, 8 bases remained unmatched. The CDR3 nucleotides read TGTGCCAGCACCATAGCGGGAACGGACACAGATACGCAGTATTTT. It translates to CASTIAGTDTDTQYF.

The rearrangement joins TRBV14 to TRBJ1-4, with D unclear. V dropped 0 bases and J dropped 8 bases, with 7 bases sitting between them. The length of the CDR3 is 13 residues. Germline CDR1 reads SGHDN; CDR2 reads FVKESK. Here the CDR3 reads CASSQEGGEKLFF. In DNA form, the CDR3 reads TGTGCCAGCAGCCAAGAAGGAGGGGAAAAACTGTTTTTT.

The rearrangement links TRBV2 to TRBJ1-5; no reliable D call. This CDR3 comprises 16 residues. In germline, CDR1 is SNHLY, CDR2 FYNNEI. Deletions cut 5 bases from V and 0 bases from J, with 14 bases between. This CDR3 is CASSLGTLYSNQPQHF. In nucleotides, the CDR3 is TGTGCCAGCAGTCTAGGCACGCTTTATAGCAATCAGCCCCAGCATTTT.

The chain carries TRBV5-5 and TRBJ2-7, with 9 nucleotides matching TRBD1. This CDR3 is 14 amino acids long. Germline V gene sequence: CDR1 SGHKS, CDR2 YYEKEE (reference sequence). J lost 5 bases, V lost 0 bases, and 3 bases had no gene match. For the CDR3, the DNA is TGTGCCAGCAGCTTGGGGGACAGGGTGGACGAGCAGTACTTC. It yields the protein CASSLGDRVDEQYF.

This chain joins TRBV6-6 and TRBJ2-5, with TRBD2 as a possible D gene (7 bases). The CDR3 contains 16 residues. The germline V gene has CDR1 MNHNY and CDR2 SVGAGI (reference sequence). V was trimmed by 0 bases and J by 5 bases, leaving 16 bases between them. DNA for the CDR3: TGTGCCAGCAGTTACTCATGGGAGGGGGAGAGGGAGACCCAGTACTTC. The encoded protein is CASSYSWEGERETQYF.

The chain couples TRBV7-8 to TRBJ1-2, with TRBD1 matching 8 bases. CDR3 length equals 17 residues. Germline lookup yields CDR1 SGHVS and CDR2 FQNEAQ. With 4 bases clipped from V and 6 bases from J, the junction kept 16 bases outside the gene matches. The CDR3 DNA follows: TGTGCCAGCAGCTCAAGGGTTTGGCTGGACAGGGATGATGGCTACACCTTC. Translation: CASSSRVWLDRDDGYTF.

The J gene is TRBJ1-2, the V gene TRBV4-3; D is uncertain. Deletions cut 0 bases from V and 6 bases from J, with 17 bases between. The germline gives CDR1 LGHNA, CDR2 YSLEER. The CDR3 spans 16 residues. CDR3 amino acids: CASSQDIGLRTDGYTF. CDR3 sequence (DNA): TGCGCCAGCAGCCAAGATATCGGTTTGAGGACCGATGGCTACACCTTC.

The gene calls are TRBV9 and TRBJ2-1, with 14 bases lining up with TRBD2. With V trimmed by 0 bases and J by 8 bases, 4 bases remained unmatched. The germline V gene has CDR1 SGDLS and CDR2 YYNGEE. This CDR3 is 16 amino acids long. CDR3 region: CASSVGPGLAGDEQFF. CDR3 coding DNA: TGTGCCAGCAGCGTAGGACCGGGACTAGCGGGAGATGAGCAGTTCTTC.

This clone has just a few counts. Other DNA variants within this sample encode the same CDR3. The V call is TRBV19, the J call TRBJ2-7; 7 positions match TRBD1. The CDR3 has 12 amino acids. Germline CDR1 and CDR2: LNHDA and SQIVND (reference sequence). The ends lost 3 bases at V and 7 bases at J; junction bases unmatched: 3. The CDR3 reads CASSMTGTEQYF. In nucleotides, the CDR3 is TGTGCCAGTAGTATGACAGGGACGGAGCAGTACTTC. Supplemented by reference TRBV19 and TRBJ2-7, the full variable domain reads DGGITQSPKYLFRKEGQNVTLSCEQNLNHDAMYWYRQDPGQGLRLIYYSQIVNDFQKGDIAEGYSVSREKKESFPLTVTSAQKNPTAFYLCASSMTGTEQYFGPGTRLTVT.

The chain employs TRBV4-3 and TRBJ2-2; 8 bases align to TRBD1. The CDR3 runs to 16 residues. Germline values: CDR1 LGHNA, CDR2 YSLEER. V trimming: 0 bases; J trimming: 4 bases; junction bases outside the gene matches: 4. CDR3 in DNA: TGCGCCAGCAGCCAAGATGGAACAGGGGGCACCGGGGAGCTGTTTTTT. Amino acid sequence: CASSQDGTGGTGELFF.

J is TRBJ2-1 and V is TRBV13, with a possible D match to TRBD1 (5 bases). Trimming stripped 5 bases from V and 4 bases from J, with 15 bases between. This CDR3 is built from 15 residues. The germline gives CDR1 PRHDT, CDR2 FYEKMQ (reference sequence). The DNA of the CDR3 is TGTGCCAGCAGCCTATACGACAGAGAGTACAATGAGCAGTTCTTC. Protein sequence: CASSLYDREYNEQFF. Based on the CDR3 plus reference TRBV13 and TRBJ2-1, the full variable domain is AAGVIQSPRHLIKEKRETATLKCYPIPRHDTVYWYQQGPGQDPQFLISFYEKMQSDKGSIPDRFSAQQFSDYHSELNMSSLELGDSALYFCASSLYDREYNEQFFGPGTRLTVL.